This T cell receptor beta chain was obtained from a study of blood T cell repertoires in COVID-19. The overall study: The United States, Italy and Spain supplied acute and convalescent COVID-19 samples. Sample material is recorded as cDNA or gDNA derived from T cells, B-cell-depleted T cells, or PBMCs.

Per the original methods: The assay estimated nucleated cells by amplifying reference gene primers. The table came from immunoSEQ multiplex PCR; TCRdb's copy has only in-frame clones and leaves some out. V, J and clone size derive from that table, while D and trimming were established from the DNA sequence. This sample carries under 140,000 clones, over 60% of them seen once, and the ten largest clones take approximately 3.9%. This clone has a handful of counts. The sequence derives from a woman at least 80 years old with acute or convalescent COVID-19. Sequencing was done on a sample of peripheral blood.

CDR3 sequence reads: CASSYPGATTDTQYF. CDR3 nucleotide sequence: TGTGCCAGCAGTTACCCAGGGGCTACCACAGATACGCAGTATTTT. This chain connects TRBV6-6 to TRBJ2-3; D possibly corresponds to TRBD1 (6 bases). This CDR3 spans 15 amino acids. CDR1 is MNHNY, CDR2 SVGAGI, per germline (reference sequence). Trimming shortened V by 2 bases and J by 2 bases, and 11 bases separated the two germline ends.